One and the same sample provided the 16 T cell receptor beta chains below, sequenced in a study of T cell changes during pregnancy in multiple sclerosis. Measured with immunoSEQ multiplex PCR; TCRdb has only the in-frame clones, and not every one. There are around 51,000 clones in the sample; roughly 92% occur only once, and 0.58% lies in the top ten. The sequencing here drew on CD4+ T cells from peripheral blood mononuclear cells, taken in the second trimester of pregnancy. The receptor source for this set is a female donor with multiple sclerosis, enrolled in a pregnancy study.

In regard to this clone: The junction departs from germline at one end; a sequencing error may be responsible. The rearrangement uses TRBV7-7 and TRBJ2-2; perhaps TRBD1 as D (6 bases). The CDR3 has 17 residues. The germline CDR1 and CDR2 sequences are SSHAT and FNYEAQ (reference sequence). The CDR3 region is CASSPRTGNPWTGELFF. CDR3 DNA: TGTGCTAGCAGCCCCCGCACAGGGAACCCCTGGACCGGGGAGCTGTTTTTT.

The V call is TRBV7-2, the J call TRBJ1-4, with 9 bases that match TRBD1. CDR3 length equals 15 residues. J was trimmed by 4 bases and V by 5 bases; bases with no gene match: 5. Germline V gene lookup returns CDR1 SGHTA and CDR2 FQGNSA. In nucleotides, the CDR3 is TGTGCCAGCAGCCTAGACAGGGGGAATAATGAAAAACTGTTTTTT. This codes for CASSLDRGNNEKLFF. Full variable domain (rest looked up from reference TRBV7-2 and TRBJ1-4): GAGVSQSPSNKVTEKGKDVELRCDPISGHTALYWYRQSLGQGLEFLIYFQGNSAPDKSGLPSDRFSAERTGGSVSTLTIQRTQQEDSAVYLCASSLDRGNNEKLFFGSGTQLSVL.

The chain uses TRBV18 and TRBJ1-4, with 8 bases identical to TRBD1. CDR1 is KGHSH and CDR2 is LQKENI in the germline V gene. Trimming cost V 2 bases and J 7 bases; bases outside gene matches: 0. The CDR3 contains 13 residues. The CDR3 region has the DNA TGTGCCAGCTCACCAACAGGGGGTGAAAAACTGTTTTTT. It codes for CASSPTGGEKLFF.

This clone showed up just a few times. The genes are TRBV7-3 and TRBJ1-1, with 9 nucleotides matching TRBD1. The length of the CDR3 is 14 residues. Losses at the gene ends were 9 bases for V and 6 bases for J; bases not matched to a gene: 11. CDR1 and CDR2 from the germline V gene are SGHTA and FQGTGA. The CDR3 region has the DNA TGTGCCAGTTCCGACAGGGGGGCCAGGGCTGAAGCTTTCTTT. Translation gives CASSDRGARAEAFF.

The chain has TRBV30 and TRBJ2-7; tentatively, D is TRBD1 (5 bases). The CDR3 contains 17 residues. Germline CDR1 reads GTSNPN; CDR2 reads SVGIG (reference sequence). The V end was cut by 1 base, the J end by 0 bases, with 19 bases between. CDR3 nucleotide sequence: TGTGCCTGGAGTGAACGGTTCGTTACGGACATCTCCTACGAGCAGTACTTC. Translated: CAWSERFVTDISYEQYF.

This clone was recorded a few times. This chain's CDR3 is CASSIGQYDQPQHF. CDR3 nucleotide sequence: TGTGCCAGTAGTATAGGACAGTACGATCAGCCCCAGCATTTT. The chain uses TRBV19 and TRBJ1-5, with D perhaps matching TRBD1 (5 bases). Per germline, CDR1 LNHDA and CDR2 SQIVND (reference sequence). V was cut by 1 base and J by 5 bases, with 9 bases left in between. The CDR3 has 14 residues. The whole variable domain, remainder taken from reference TRBV19 and TRBJ1-5, is DGGITQSPKYLFRKEGQNVTLSCEQNLNHDAMYWYRQDPGQGLRLIYYSQIVNDFQKGDIAEGYSVSREKKESFPLTVTSAQKNPTAFYLCASSIGQYDQPQHFGDGTRLSIL.

There are a few counts of this clone. The chain couples TRBV11-2 to TRBJ2-7, with 9 bases identical to TRBD1. The trim removed 1 base at V and 7 bases at J, leaving 8 bases unmatched. Germline V CDR1 and CDR2: SGHAT, FQNNGV. This CDR3 is 15 amino acids long. CDR3 nucleotide sequence: TGTGCCAGCAGCTTAGGTGGGGTGACAGGGGGAGAGCAGTACTTC. Amino acids: CASSLGGVTGGEQYF.

The count of this clone is one. The chain has TRBV6-6 and TRBJ1-1; D possibly corresponds to TRBD1 (5 bases). Germline values: CDR1 MNHNY, CDR2 SVGAGI (reference sequence). There are 13 residues in the CDR3. Trimming took off 2 bases at V and 4 bases at J, with 8 bases between the two ends. The CDR3 sequence is CASSYQDSTEAFF. CDR3 sequence (DNA): TGTGCCAGCAGTTACCAAGACAGCACTGAAGCTTTCTTT.

The V call is TRBV11-3, the J call TRBJ1-1; D is unresolved. The CDR3 length is 13 residues. Germline CDR1 is SGHNT and CDR2 is YENEEA. The ends were cut back, 1 base at V and 4 bases at J, with 7 bases in the middle. CDR3 nucleotides: TGTGCCAGCAGCTTAGGCAGAAGCACTGAAGCTTTCTTT. Translation gives CASSLGRSTEAFF.

This chain uses TRBV19 with TRBJ1-2; D is perhaps TRBD1 (6 bases). The CDR3 is 14 amino acids. Germline V gene data show CDR1 as LNHDA and CDR2 as SQIVND (reference sequence). Deletions cut 3 bases from V and 4 bases from J, with 12 bases between. In nucleotides, the CDR3 is TGTGCCAGTAGTATGATCCTGGGGGCCTATGGCTACACCTTC. This gives the protein CASSMILGAYGYTF.

This rearrangement joins TRBV5-1 to TRBJ2-1; 9 nucleotides line up with TRBD2. Germline V gene sequence: CDR1 SGHRS, CDR2 YFSETQ. Trimming at V came to 3 bases and at J to 4 bases, leaving 2 bases not matched to a gene. The CDR3 runs to 14 residues. The CDR3 DNA is TGCGCCAGCAGCTCAGGACTAGCGTACAATGAGCAGTTCTTC. Residues: CASSSGLAYNEQFF.

In this sample, this clone turned up a few times. V is TRBV7-8 and J is TRBJ2-1; 9 nucleotides match TRBD2. The CDR3 totals 16 residues. Trimming took 1 base from V and 3 from J; bases not matched to a gene: 4. Germline assignment: CDR1 SGHVS and CDR2 FQNEAQ. Written as DNA, the CDR3 is TGTGCCAGCAGCTTAGGCCCTAGCGGGAACTACAATGAGCAGTTCTTC. Encoded protein: CASSLGPSGNYNEQFF.

This clone was detected only a few times. CDR3 sequence: CASTFSHAAAHEQYF. The CDR3 DNA sequence: TGTGCCAGCACCTTCTCGCACGCGGCGGCCCACGAGCAGTACTTC. This chain connects TRBV5-5 to TRBJ2-7; D remains unclear. The germline V and J ends were trimmed by 6 bases and 5 bases, with 21 bases remaining between them. Germline-derived CDR1 and CDR2 are SGHKS and YYEKEE (reference sequence). The CDR3 runs 15 residues.

The CDR3 DNA follows: TGTGCCAGCACCCCGAGCAGGCTATTTGGGACCCAGTACTTC. Its translation is CASTPSRLFGTQYF. The chain has TRBV7-9 and TRBJ2-5; unclear D gene. Germline CDR1 reads SEHNR; CDR2 reads FQNEAQ (reference sequence). The CDR3 runs to 14 residues. V dropped 7 bases and J dropped 7 bases, with 19 bases sitting between them.

The V and J genes are TRBV19 and TRBJ2-7, with TRBD1 identical over 8 bases. The CDR3 consists of 15 residues. The ends lost 1 base at V and 1 base at J; junction bases unmatched: 3. Germline V lookup: CDR1 LNHDA, CDR2 SQIVND (reference sequence). Written as DNA, the CDR3 is TGTGCCAGTAGTATAGCCGGGGACAGGTCCTACGAGCAGTACTTC. Amino acid sequence: CASSIAGDRSYEQYF.

This CDR3 is CASRRGRDRYQPQHF. The DNA for the CDR3 is TGTGCCAGCCGGCGGGGTCGGGACAGGTATCAGCCCCAGCATTTT. The genes are TRBV2 and TRBJ1-5; 8 positions agree with TRBD1. CDR3 length: 15 amino acids. The J segment lost 5 bases and the V segment lost 8 bases, leaving 11 bases of the junction unmatched. Germline V gene sequence: CDR1 SNHLY, CDR2 FYNNEI.